This TCR beta chain appears in the sequencing data of a study of cytomegalovirus exposure and HLA in healthy donors. Study results and limitations: V- and J-gene trimming of TCR beta was linked (in a later analysis) to a missense DCLRE1C variant.

To note about this clone: Its antigen is as yet unknown.

The primer mix had 60 Vbeta and 13 Jbeta primers. Assay used: immunoSEQ multiplex PCR; TCRdb lists only in-frame clones, some missing. The sample has around 150,000 clones, 80% to 90% seen once. The source material was PBMCs. The sequence was collected from a young man in good health and CMV-seronegative.

DNA of the CDR3: TGTGCCAGCCCTCCGGGACTAGCGGGTTCCACAGATACGCAGTATTTT. Translated: CASPPGLAGSTDTQYF. This chain connects TRBV28 to TRBJ2-3, with 12 bases matching TRBD2. Germline CDR1 is MDHEN and CDR2 is SYDVKM. The CDR3 has 16 residues. With V trimmed by 8 bases and J by 2 bases, 8 bases remained unmatched.